This is a list of T cell receptor beta chains from one sample in a study of blood T cell repertoires in COVID-19. Repertoires were generated with immunoSEQ multiplex PCR, while TCRdb's copy carries only in-frame clones and drops some. Here the sample spans 250,000 to 300,000 clones, roughly 87% being singletons. Sequenced input: peripheral blood. These receptors came from a woman in her forties or fifties who had recovered from COVID-19. Each CDR3 is given with its conserved first and last residue. The D gene is left open where the match is weak. Clone size is stated in some rows and not others, as once, few, many or a class when expanded.

abundance	d_gene	v_gene	j_gene	CDR3nt	CDR3aa
NA	NA	TRBV10-3	TRBJ1-1	TGTGCCATCAGTGAGTGGGCGAAGGAAGCTTTCTTT	CAISEWAKEAFF
NA	NA	TRBV10-3	TRBJ2-7	TGTGCCATCAACCCTGGGACGGACTATTCCTACGAGCAGTACTTC	CAINPGTDYSYEQYF
NA	TRBD1	TRBV18	TRBJ1-5	TGTGCCAGCTCACCGGGACAGGGTCTACCGCGGGCCAATCAGCCCCAGCATTTT	CASSPGQGLPRANQPQHF
NA	TRBD1	TRBV19	TRBJ2-5	TGTGCCAGTAGTACGGGACAGGGGTACGGAGAGACCCAGTACTTC	CASSTGQGYGETQYF
NA	NA	TRBV20-1	TRBJ1-1	TGCAGTGCCCGAAGAGCTGAAGCTTTCTTT	CSARRAEAFF
NA	NA	TRBV25-1	TRBJ2-1	TGTGCCAGCAGTGATCTCGGGGTGGGTGGCTCCTACAATGAGCAGTTCTTC	CASSDLGVGGSYNEQFF
once	TRBD2	TRBV10-3	TRBJ2-2	TGTGCCACCGGGACTAGCGGGGGGCCCTTAAGAACCGGGGAGCTGTTTTTT	CATGTSGGPLRTGELFF
NA	TRBD2	TRBV7-9	TRBJ2-5	TGTGCCAGCAGCTTACAGACTAGCGGGAGGGCCAGAGAGACCCAGTACTTC	CASSLQTSGRARETQYF
NA	NA	TRBV3-1/TRBV3-2	TRBJ2-3	TGTGCCAGCAGCCAAGAAGGGGGCGCGGGAAAGAACACAGATACGCAGTATTTT	CASSQEGGAGKNTDTQYF
NA	NA	TRBV7-2	TRBJ1-2	TGTGCCAGCACCCCCTTGGGCAGGCTGATTTATGGCTACACCTTC	CASTPLGRLIYGYTF
NA	NA	TRBV12-3/TRBV12-4	TRBJ1-1	TGTGCCAGCAGACGGACTGTGGTCACTGAAGCTTTCTTT	CASRRTVVTEAFF
NA	TRBD2	TRBV11-1	TRBJ2-7	TGTGCCAGCAGCTACCTAGCGGGCGAATCCTACGAGCAGTACTTC	CASSYLAGESYEQYF
once	NA	TRBV23-1	TRBJ1-1	TGCGCCAGCGGACCGGGAGAGAGGGCTAGGGGAGCTTTCTTT	CASGPGERARGAFF
NA	NA	TRBV6-5	TRBJ1-1	TGTGCCAGCAGGGATCTGGTAGCCACTGAAGCTTTCTTT	CASRDLVATEAFF
NA	TRBD1	TRBV5-1	TRBJ1-2	TGCGCCAGCAGCTTGGACAGGGGCTATGGCTACACCTTC	CASSLDRGYGYTF